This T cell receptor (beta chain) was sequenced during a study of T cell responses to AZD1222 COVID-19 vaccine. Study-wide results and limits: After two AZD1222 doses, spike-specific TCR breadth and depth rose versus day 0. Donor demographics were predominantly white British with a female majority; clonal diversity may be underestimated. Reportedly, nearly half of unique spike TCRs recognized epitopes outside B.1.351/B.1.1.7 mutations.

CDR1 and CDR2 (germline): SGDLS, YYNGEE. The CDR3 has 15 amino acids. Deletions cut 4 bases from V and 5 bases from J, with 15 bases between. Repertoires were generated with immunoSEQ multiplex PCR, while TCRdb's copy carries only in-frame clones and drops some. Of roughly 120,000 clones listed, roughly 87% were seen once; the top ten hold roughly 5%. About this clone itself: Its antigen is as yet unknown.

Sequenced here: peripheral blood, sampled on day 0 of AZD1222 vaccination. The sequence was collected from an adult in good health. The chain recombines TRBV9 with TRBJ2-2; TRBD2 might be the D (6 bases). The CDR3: CASSTPGTSTGELFF. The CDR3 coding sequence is TGTGCCAGCAGCACCCCCGGGACTTCAACCGGGGAGCTGTTTTTT.